Sequencing of this TCR beta chain was carried out in a study of vaccination and CD4 T cells after COVID-19. Germline loops: CDR1 DFQATT, CDR2 SNEGSKA (reference sequence). The V and J ends lost 5 bases and 4 bases respectively, with 14 bases between them. The CDR3 runs 13 residues. TCRdb re-derived calls from the PCR reads in MiXCR, one entry per CDR3 protein. The profile covers about 18,000 distinct CDR3 sequences, with 55% to 65% appearing a single time and about 1.1% taken by the ten largest. The sequence derives from a human donor who had recovered from COVID-19. Sequencing was performed on CD4+ T cells from blood, taken after SARS-CoV-2 vaccination. The gene calls are TRBV20-1 and TRBJ1-1; D might be TRBD1 (5 bases). This chain's CDR3 is CSAAPSGITEAFF. CDR3 DNA: TGCAGTGCTGCTCCATCAGGGATCACTGAAGCTTTCTTT.